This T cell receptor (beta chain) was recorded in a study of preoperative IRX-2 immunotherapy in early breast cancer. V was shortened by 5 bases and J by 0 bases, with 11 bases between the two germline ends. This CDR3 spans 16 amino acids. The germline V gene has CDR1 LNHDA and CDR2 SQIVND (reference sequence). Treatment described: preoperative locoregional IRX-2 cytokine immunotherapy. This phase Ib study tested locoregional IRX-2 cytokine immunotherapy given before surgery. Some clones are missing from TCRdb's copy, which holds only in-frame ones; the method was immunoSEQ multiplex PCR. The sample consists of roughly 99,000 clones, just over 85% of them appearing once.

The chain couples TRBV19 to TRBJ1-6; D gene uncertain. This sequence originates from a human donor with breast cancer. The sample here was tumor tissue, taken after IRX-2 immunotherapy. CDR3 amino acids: CASSYQRSSYNSPLHF. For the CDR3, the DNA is TGTGCCAGTAGTTACCAGCGAAGCTCCTATAATTCACCCCTCCACTTT.